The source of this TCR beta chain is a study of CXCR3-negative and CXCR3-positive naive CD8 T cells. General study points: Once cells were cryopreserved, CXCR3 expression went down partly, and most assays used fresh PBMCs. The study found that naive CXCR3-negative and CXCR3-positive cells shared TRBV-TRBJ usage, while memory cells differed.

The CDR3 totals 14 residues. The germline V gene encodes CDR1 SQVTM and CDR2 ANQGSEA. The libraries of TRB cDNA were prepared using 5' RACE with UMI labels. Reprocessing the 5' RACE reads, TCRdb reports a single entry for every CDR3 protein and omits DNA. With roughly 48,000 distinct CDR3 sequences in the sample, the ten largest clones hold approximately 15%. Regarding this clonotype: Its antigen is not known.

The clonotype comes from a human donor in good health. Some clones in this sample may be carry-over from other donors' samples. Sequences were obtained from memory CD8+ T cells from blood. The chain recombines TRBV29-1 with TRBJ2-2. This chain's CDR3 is CSVEGRGEAGELFF.